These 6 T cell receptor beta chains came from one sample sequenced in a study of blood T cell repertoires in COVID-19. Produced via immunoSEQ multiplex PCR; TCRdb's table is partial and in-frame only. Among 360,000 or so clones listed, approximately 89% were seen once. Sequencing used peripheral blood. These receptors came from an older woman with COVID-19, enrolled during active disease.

CDR3 DNA sequence: TGTGCCAGCACCCCGGCAGCGGGGGTGTACAATGAGCAGTTCTTC. It translates to CASTPAAGVYNEQFF. The chain combines TRBV3-1 (or the pseudogene TRBV3-2) with TRBJ2-1; 8 nucleotides agree with TRBD2. J was trimmed by 4 bases and V by 7 bases; bases with no gene match: 9. This CDR3 is 15 amino acids long. Germline lookup yields CDR1 LGHDT and CDR2 YNNKEL (reference sequence).

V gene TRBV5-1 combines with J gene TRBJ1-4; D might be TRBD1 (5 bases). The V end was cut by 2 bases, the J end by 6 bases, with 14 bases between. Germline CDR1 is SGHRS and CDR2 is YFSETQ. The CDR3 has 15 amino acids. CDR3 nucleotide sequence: TGCGCCAGCAGCTTCCGCGGGGCAGAGGATGAAAAACTGTTTTTT. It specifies CASSFRGAEDEKLFF.

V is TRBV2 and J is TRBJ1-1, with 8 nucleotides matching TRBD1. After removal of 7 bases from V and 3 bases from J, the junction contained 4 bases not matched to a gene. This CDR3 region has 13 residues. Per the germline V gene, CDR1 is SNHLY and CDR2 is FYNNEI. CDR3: CASKGQEHTEAFF. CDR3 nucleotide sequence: TGTGCCAGCAAGGGACAGGAGCACACTGAAGCTTTCTTT. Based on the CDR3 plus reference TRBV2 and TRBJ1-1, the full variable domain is EPEVTQTPSHQVTQMGQEVILRCVPISNHLYFYWYRQILGQKVEFLVSFYNNEISEKSEIFDDQFSVERPDGSNFTLKIRSTKLEDSAMYFCASKGQEHTEAFFGQGTRLTVV.

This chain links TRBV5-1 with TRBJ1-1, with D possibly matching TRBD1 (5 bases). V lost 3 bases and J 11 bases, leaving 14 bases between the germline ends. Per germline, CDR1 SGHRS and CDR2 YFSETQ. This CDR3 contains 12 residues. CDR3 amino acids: CASSSREEAAFF. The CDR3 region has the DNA TGCGCCAGCAGCTCCAGGGAGGAGGCTGCTTTCTTT.

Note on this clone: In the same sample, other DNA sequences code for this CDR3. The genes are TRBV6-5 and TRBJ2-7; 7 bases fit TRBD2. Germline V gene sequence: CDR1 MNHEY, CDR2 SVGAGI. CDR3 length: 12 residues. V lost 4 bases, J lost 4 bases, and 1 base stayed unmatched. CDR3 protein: CASSWGGYEQYF. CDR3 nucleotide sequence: TGTGCCAGCAGTTGGGGGGGGTACGAGCAGTACTTC.

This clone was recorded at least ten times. CDR3 sequence reads: CASSILTGTYGYTF. The CDR3 DNA reads as TGTGCCAGTAGTATCCTGACAGGGACCTATGGCTACACCTTC. The chain couples TRBV19 to TRBJ1-2, with 7 bases matching TRBD1. Germline V lookup: CDR1 LNHDA, CDR2 SQIVND (reference sequence). CDR3 length equals 14 residues. The J segment lost 4 bases and the V segment lost 3 bases, leaving 5 bases of the junction unmatched.